This T cell receptor (beta chain) stems from a study of cytomegalovirus exposure and HLA in healthy donors. Primers for the PCR totalled 60 Vbeta and 13 Jbeta. Measured with immunoSEQ multiplex PCR; TCRdb has only the in-frame clones, and not every one. The table has under 200,000 clones, 80% seen once. Trimming removed 0 bases from V and 5 bases from J; junction bases left unmatched: 7. The CDR3 has 17 residues. CDR1 and CDR2 (germline): SGHVS, FQNEAQ. The receptor comes from a man in his late teens or twenties in good health and CMV-seropositive. Sequences were obtained from PBMCs. The V gene is TRBV7-8, the J gene TRBJ2-2; TRBD1 matches 9 bases. In DNA, the CDR3 is TGTGCCAGCAGCTTAGCGCGCGGGACAGGGCGTACCGGGGAGCTGTTTTTT. Translating gives CASSLARGTGRTGELFF.